This T cell receptor beta chain emerged from a study of PD-L1 blockade in urothelial cancer (dated by TCRdb to about 2017). For the wider study: Therapy was started at some point between 2014 and 2016 for all patients, and atezolizumab 1,200 mg was administered intravenously every 3 weeks. TCR sequencing covered pretreatment tumor samples and matched, serially collected peripheral blood taken before and after atezolizumab treatment. In the same patients, whole exome sequencing and RNA sequencing of pretreatment tumors were performed in addition to TCR sequencing. Pretreatment blood TCR-seq was available for fewer than 30 patients, at least one posttreatment blood collection was obtained for about 25 patients, and tumor TCR-seq was available for about 25 patients. An ECOG performance status of 0 or 1 was recorded for the patients, and 0 to 3 prior chemotherapy regimens had been received by the patients. An exploratory multi-omic analysis was conducted of the somatic, immune and clinical correlates of response to PD-L1 blockade with atezolizumab in urothelial cancer. Durable clinical benefit was achieved by nine patients but not by the remaining 20. Blood samples were analyzed at two time points: 3 weeks after treatment start (second dose) and 6 weeks after treatment start. A median of approximately 140,000 T cells and some 84,000 unique TCRs was obtained from blood samples, and a median clonality of roughly 0.082 was observed. Durable clinical benefit meant progression-free survival longer than 6 months, and TCR features were also tested against progression-free and overall survival. About nine tenths of the roughly 29 patients were males with bladder-origin urothelial cancer, and about 60% of the 29 reported a prior smoking history.

The germline V gene specifies SGDLS as CDR1 and YYNGEE as CDR2. V and J are truncated by 3 bases and 4 bases respectively, leaving an intervening sequence of 14 bases. From its cysteine to its phenylalanine, the CDR3 spans 15 amino acids. The sequence is cut down to CDR3 DNA, 45 bases in frame from base 1. Each PCR received spiked-in synthetic TCR analog templates so that absolute template abundance could be estimated from read counts. The immunoSEQ assay was used to amplify TCRbeta CDR3 regions from genomic DNA with bias-controlled V and J gene primers. Sequencing of rearranged TCRbeta segments was done at approximately 20X coverage. For the original study's pipeline: Sequencing errors were corrected by clustering, and CDR3s were annotated against IMGT so that V, D and J genes could be assigned. Downstream analyses used only productive TCRbeta rearrangements, leaving out any out-of-frame or stop-codon sequences. Clonality was computed as one minus Shannon entropy normalized by the log of the number of unique productive sequences. Fisher's exact test with Benjamini-Hochberg correction, at a threshold of adjusted p below 0.01, was used to find clones that differed between time points or between blood and tumor. The source is immuneACCESS, and TCRdb retained only in-frame sequences with V and J called. Part of the clones is not carried over; for the studies checked, unresolved V genes explain less than half of this, and the remainder is unexplained. V and J calls plus clone size are reproduced from that table; the DNA served to infer D and trimming. Counted in this sample were tens of thousands of clones; around nine tenths of them appeared once. Approximately 11% of the sample belongs to the ten largest clones.

The intended sense of this specimen's time point label: peripheral blood 6 weeks after treatment start. A total of around 30 patients with locally advanced or metastatic urothelial carcinoma, treated at Memorial Sloan Kettering on a trial protocol, made up the cohort. Peripheral blood mononuclear cells were collected pretreatment and during treatment, with between 1 and 8 total time points obtained per patient. The Qiagen DNeasy Blood extraction kit was used to purify genomic DNA from total PBMCs and from tumor samples. PBMCs were collected pretreatment and during treatment and were isolated and stored as previously described. With regard to this clone: Its antigen target is currently unknown. No much larger clone exists at a distance of one base, and base qualities are not known.

Findings and caveats that apply to the study as a whole: Patients with durable benefit showed greater expansion of tumor-associated TCR clones in peripheral blood 3 weeks after starting treatment (n ≈ 23, p = 0.022). Improved progression-free and overall survival was found to be associated with pretreatment peripheral blood TCR clonality below the median. Because the sample size was small (n ≈ 27) and many exploratory analyses were performed, the results are intended to be hypothesis-generating.

The sequencing here drew on PBMCs, taken around atezolizumab (anti-PD-L1) treatment. This TCR came from a man in his sixties with urothelial cancer. This receptor chain uses TRBV9 and TRBJ1-5, with a tentative D gene TRBD1 over 6 matching bases. This receptor has the CDR3 CASSEGVGFNQPQHF. The sequenced DNA: TGTGCCAGCAGCGAGGGGGTAGGGTTTAATCAGCCCCAGCATTTT.